Below are 11 T cell receptor beta chains sequenced from a single sample in a study of monozygotic twins with inflammatory bowel disease. TCRdb reprocessed the 5' RACE reads, with one entry per CDR3 protein and no DNA. This repertoire includes some 99,000 distinct CDR3 sequences. Sequenced: blood. These receptors originate from a human donor with ulcerative colitis or Crohn's disease, or a healthy co-twin of an affected twin (not recorded which).

The CDR3 loop reads CASSSLPSGITLNEQFF. This chain connects TRBV7-2 to TRBJ2-1; without DNA, the TCRdb call of TRBD2 cannot be checked. This CDR3 region has 17 residues. In germline, CDR1 is SGHTA, CDR2 FQGNSA.

V gene TRBV19 combines with J gene TRBJ2-4; TCRdb names TRBD1, which stays unverified in the absence of DNA. The germline V gene encodes CDR1 LNHDA and CDR2 SQIVND (reference sequence). The CDR3 has 13 amino acids. CDR3 amino acids: CATPDRDKNIQYF. Supplemented by reference TRBV19 and TRBJ2-4, the full variable domain reads DGGITQSPKYLFRKEGQNVTLSCEQNLNHDAMYWYRQDPGQGLRLIYYSQIVNDFQKGDIAEGYSVSREKKESFPLTVTSAQKNPTAFYLCATPDRDKNIQYFGAGTRLSVL.

V gene TRBV12-3 or TRBV12-4 combines with J gene TRBJ2-7; there is no DNA to check the TCRdb D call of TRBD1. The CDR3 is 14 amino acids. The CDR3 loop reads CASSLRDRAHEQYF.

The chain combines TRBV5-1 with TRBJ2-2. Germline V gene lookup returns CDR1 SGHRS and CDR2 YFSETQ. There are 13 residues in the CDR3. The CDR3 loop reads CASSADAAGELFF.

The rearrangement links TRBV5-6 to TRBJ2-4. This CDR3 has 13 residues. The V gene's germline CDR1 is SGHDT and CDR2 YYEEEE. The CDR3 here is CASSLALGNIQYF.

This chain links TRBV13 with TRBJ2-2; checking the TCRdb D call of TRBD2 is not possible without DNA. CDR1 PRHDT and CDR2 FYEKMQ come from the germline V gene (reference sequence). The CDR3 runs 16 residues. The CDR3 is CASSLGRGTNTGELFF. The whole variable domain, remainder taken from reference TRBV13 and TRBJ2-2, is AAGVIQSPRHLIKEKRETATLKCYPIPRHDTVYWYQQGPGQDPQFLISFYEKMQSDKGSIPDRFSAQQFSDYHSELNMSSLELGDSALYFCASSLGRGTNTGELFFGEGSRLTVL.

CDR3 loop: CASSSRSSPLHF. This chain links TRBV7-2 with TRBJ1-6. Germline CDR1 SGHTA, CDR2 FQGNSA. The CDR3 runs 12 residues. Full variable domain (rest looked up from reference TRBV7-2 and TRBJ1-6): GAGVSQSPSNKVTEKGKDVELRCDPISGHTALYWYRQSLGQGLEFLIYFQGNSAPDKSGLPSDRFSAERTGGSVSTLTIQRTQQEDSAVYLCASSSRSSPLHFGNGTRLTVT.

The chain recombines TRBV5-1 with TRBJ2-1; the D gene TCRdb calls, TRBD2, cannot be checked with no DNA. The CDR3 contains 15 residues. The V gene's germline CDR1 is SGHRS and CDR2 YFSETQ. CDR3 amino acids: CASSSLAGEGNEQFF.

This chain links TRBV7-3 with TRBJ2-5. CDR1 is SGHTA, CDR2 FQGTGA, per germline. CDR3 length: 13 residues. CDR3: CASSLTLRDTQYF.

V usage is TRBV20-1 and J usage is TRBJ2-5; lacking DNA, the TRBD1 call made by TCRdb goes unchecked. This CDR3 region has 15 residues. Per the germline V gene, CDR1 is DFQATT and CDR2 is SNEGSKA (reference sequence). The CDR3 is CSARGGAGGQETQYF.

The chain has TRBV5-6 and TRBJ2-7; the TCRdb call, TRBD1, lacks DNA for checking. The CDR3 length is 16 residues. CDR1 and CDR2 from the germline V gene are SGHDT and YYEEEE. The CDR3 spells CASSNPTGLGSYEQYF.